A single sample is the source of the 5 T cell receptor beta chains below, sequenced in a study of technical replicates of blood from several donors. Libraries were prepared by immunoSEQ multiplex PCR; TCRdb keeps only in-frame clonotypes and omits some of them. Among some 90,000 clones listed, around 95% were seen once. The sample comprised T cells isolated from PBMCs. The origin of the receptors is a human donor in good health.

The gene calls are TRBV27 and TRBJ1-2; 7 nucleotides line up with TRBD1. This CDR3 contains 13 residues. Germline CDR1 is MNHEY and CDR2 is SMNVEV (reference sequence). V shed 6 bases and J 3 bases; nucleotides not matched to a gene: 4. The CDR3 region has the DNA TGTGCCAGCAGCGAGCAGGGGGACTATGGCTACACCTTC. The encoded protein is CASSEQGDYGYTF.

The genes are TRBV7-3 and TRBJ2-3; D not certain. In germline, CDR1 is SGHTA, CDR2 FQGTGA. The CDR3 runs to 13 residues. V was cut by 2 bases and J by 2 bases, with 5 bases left in between. The CDR3 sequence is CASSLQSTDTQYF. For the CDR3, the DNA is TGTGCCAGCAGCTTACAGTCCACAGATACGCAGTATTTT.

This clone was seen more than once but under ten times. The CDR3 loop reads CASSAGQGRTEAFF. As DNA, the CDR3 is TGTGCCAGCAGCGCGGGACAGGGCCGCACTGAAGCTTTCTTT. The chain carries TRBV11-2 and TRBJ1-1; 9 bases fit TRBD1. V lost 5 bases, J lost 4 bases, and 5 bases stayed unmatched. Germline loops: CDR1 SGHAT, CDR2 FQNNGV. The CDR3 is 14 amino acids. Based on the CDR3 plus reference TRBV11-2 and TRBJ1-1, the full variable domain is EAGVAQSPRYKIIEKRQSVAFWCNPISGHATLYWYQQILGQGPKLLIQFQNNGVVDDSQLPKDRFSAERLKGVDSTLKIQPAKLEDSAVYLCASSAGQGRTEAFFGQGTRLTVV.

The chain has TRBV27 and TRBJ2-7; 8 bases match TRBD2. This CDR3 spans 14 amino acids. V shed 6 bases and J 3 bases; nucleotides not matched to a gene: 7. Germline values: CDR1 MNHEY, CDR2 SMNVEV (reference sequence). Here the CDR3 DNA reads TGTGCCAGCAGGCCCGGGGGGGGTCACTACGAGCAGTACTTC. This codes for CASRPGGGHYEQYF.

The chain recombines TRBV7-2 with TRBJ2-7, with unresolved D. The CDR3 covers 12 residues. Germline loops: CDR1 SGHTA, CDR2 FQGNSA. V lost 6 bases and J lost 3, with 9 bases in between. CDR3 DNA: TGTGCCAGCAGGGGTTCTAGCTACGAGCAGTACTTC. This gives the protein CASRGSSYEQYF.